These T cell receptor beta chains were read from a single sample in a study of blood T cell repertoires in COVID-19. Produced via immunoSEQ multiplex PCR; TCRdb's table is partial and in-frame only. Of roughly 300,000 clones in the sample, approximately 84% are singletons; the top ten hold 1.4% to 1.5%. The material sequenced was peripheral blood. These receptors were taken from a human donor with COVID-19, enrolled during active disease. The donor label of this sample is uncertain. Each CDR3 is given with its conserved first and last residue. Each record gives: J gene, D gene, clone size, V gene, CDR3 protein, CDR3 DNA. D genes are given only for firm matches. Size values are once, few and many counts, or a class for expanded clones, and some rows have none.

TRBJ1-4,-,-,TRBV3-1/TRBV3-2,CASSHDAGSTGEKLFF,TGTGCCAGCAGCCATGACGCCGGGTCTACTGGGGAAAAACTGTTTTTT
TRBJ2-2,-,-,TRBV6-6,CASSYLDSNTGELFF,TGTGCCAGCAGTTACCTGGACAGTAACACCGGGGAGCTGTTTTTT
TRBJ2-1,-,-,TRBV6-5,CASSSGQPMGDNEQFF,TGTGCCAGCAGTTCCGGACAGCCAATGGGGGACAATGAGCAGTTCTTC
TRBJ2-5,TRBD2,-,TRBV7-2,CASSSRGLATETQYF,TGTGCCAGCAGCTCTAGGGGACTAGCTACAGAGACCCAGTACTTC
TRBJ2-7,TRBD2,-,TRBV7-2,CASSGGGSYEQYF,TGTGCCAGCAGCGGGGGGGGCTCCTACGAGCAGTACTTC
TRBJ2-3,TRBD1,-,TRBV18,CASSQGQVRTDTQYF,TGTGCCAGCTCACAGGGACAGGTCCGCACAGATACGCAGTATTTT
TRBJ1-4,-,-,TRBV15,CATSHEEEKLFF,TGTGCCACCAGCCACGAAGAGGAAAAACTGTTTTTT
TRBJ1-5,-,-,TRBV2,CASSPGLGNQPQHF,TGTGCCAGCAGTCCAGGGTTGGGCAATCAGCCCCAGCATTTT
TRBJ1-2,TRBD1,many,TRBV9,CASSLARGQGYGYTF,TGTGCCAGCAGCCTGGCCAGGGGACAGGGGTATGGCTACACCTTC
TRBJ2-3,TRBD2,-,TRBV5-1,CASSQGLAGEADTQYF,TGCGCCAGCAGCCAGGGACTAGCGGGAGAGGCAGATACGCAGTATTTT
TRBJ2-7,TRBD2,-,TRBV7-2,CASSLGGRTDYEQYF,TGTGCCAGCAGCTTAGGCGGGAGGACAGACTACGAGCAGTACTTC
TRBJ2-7,TRBD2,-,TRBV5-5,CASSLISRGGYEQYF,TGTGCCAGCAGCTTAATAAGCCGGGGGGGCTACGAGCAGTACTTC
TRBJ1-3,-,-,TRBV6-5,CASRQFSGNTIYF,TGTGCCAGCAGGCAGTTCTCTGGAAACACCATATATTTT
TRBJ2-7,TRBD2,-,TRBV9,CASSPGLAGGTYEQYF,TGTGCCAGCAGTCCCGGACTAGCGGGAGGAACCTACGAGCAGTACTTC
TRBJ2-5,-,once,TRBV7-9,CASSPGASGNQETQYF,TGTGCCAGCAGCCCGGGGGCTAGCGGCAACCAAGAGACCCAGTACTTC
TRBJ2-5,TRBD1,-,TRBV15,CATSRDRTGRGETQYF,TGTGCCACCAGCAGAGATCGGACAGGGCGAGGGGAGACCCAGTACTTC
TRBJ2-1,-,-,TRBV2,CASSGYPARGEQFF,TGTGCCAGCTCCGGCTACCCTGCGAGGGGGGAGCAGTTCTTC
TRBJ1-2,TRBD1,once,TRBV3-1/TRBV3-2,CASSQQTGGGYGYTF,TGTGCCAGCAGCCAGCAGACAGGGGGCGGCTATGGCTACACCTTC
TRBJ2-3,-,-,TRBV5-1,CASSSTSSTDTQYF,TGCGCCAGCAGCTCCACTTCTAGCACAGATACGCAGTATTTT
TRBJ2-2,TRBD1,-,TRBV5-1,CASSLAGQGANAGELFF,TGCGCCAGCAGCTTGGCCGGACAGGGTGCAAATGCCGGGGAGCTGTTTTTT
TRBJ2-7,-,-,TRBV11-3,CASSFQGAGTYEQYF,TGTGCCAGCAGCTTTCAAGGGGCAGGAACCTACGAGCAGTACTTC
TRBJ1-2,-,-,TRBV6-1,CASSEQGTISNYGYTF,TGTGCCAGCAGTGAACAGGGAACAATCAGCAACTATGGCTACACCTTC